Included here is one T cell receptor beta chain sequence, with context. Primers used in a second PCR of about 7 to 11 cycles were a sample-barcoded 5' primer and a J-beta primer mix. TCRdb used MiXCR to reprocess the 5' RACE reads, holding one entry per CDR3 protein. The data show about 1.5 million distinct CDR3 sequences, about 42% seen once. This entry is derived from a study of blood T cells in healthy people across ages. CDR3 length: 15 amino acids. CDR1 and CDR2 from the germline V gene are SNHLY and FYNNEI. The V gene end was trimmed by 7 bases and the J gene end by 6 bases; junction bases not matched to a gene: 10.

This TCR came from a young woman in good health. The chain has TRBV2 and TRBJ2-2, with TRBD1 matching over 8 bases. Input material: blood. The CDR3 reads CASIRGRGQSGELFF. The CDR3 DNA is TGTGCCAGCATTCGTGGCAGGGGGCAATCCGGGGAGCTGTTTTTT. Supplemented by reference TRBV2 and TRBJ2-2, the full variable domain reads EPEVTQTPSHQVTQMGQEVILRCVPISNHLYFYWYRQILGQKVEFLVSFYNNEISEKSEIFDDQFSVERPDGSNFTLKIRSTKLEDSAMYFCASIRGRGQSGELFFGEGSRLTVL.